This T cell receptor beta chain was found in a study of shared clonotypes between healthy human individuals. The ends were cut back, 7 bases at V and 5 bases at J, with 18 bases in the middle. Germline V lookup: CDR1 MDHEN, CDR2 SYDVKM. The CDR3 runs 15 residues. Clones were read by immunoSEQ multiplex PCR, and TCRdb kept only the in-frame ones, dropping some. The data show more than 1.2 million clones, about 98.5% seen once. Whole-study findings and limits: Blood was the sole source, and tissue repertoires probably differ.

As concerns this clone: What it binds is not known.

Sequencing was carried out using naive CD4+ T cells sorted from blood. Subset: CD45RA+ positively selected. The receptor was isolated from a man aged 30 to 39 in good health. The chain combines TRBV28 with TRBJ2-1; tentatively, D is TRBD2 (6 bases). The CDR3 reads CASTLAGRSNNEQFF. In nucleotides, the CDR3 is TGTGCCAGCACGCTAGCAGGGAGGTCGAACAATGAGCAGTTCTTC. The full variable domain, completed using reference TRBV28 and TRBJ2-1, is DVKVTQSSRYLVKRTGEKVFLECVQDMDHENMFWYRQDPGLGLRLIYFSYDVKMKEKGDIPEGYSVSREKKERFSLILESASTNQTSMYLCASTLAGRSNNEQFFGPGTRLTVL.